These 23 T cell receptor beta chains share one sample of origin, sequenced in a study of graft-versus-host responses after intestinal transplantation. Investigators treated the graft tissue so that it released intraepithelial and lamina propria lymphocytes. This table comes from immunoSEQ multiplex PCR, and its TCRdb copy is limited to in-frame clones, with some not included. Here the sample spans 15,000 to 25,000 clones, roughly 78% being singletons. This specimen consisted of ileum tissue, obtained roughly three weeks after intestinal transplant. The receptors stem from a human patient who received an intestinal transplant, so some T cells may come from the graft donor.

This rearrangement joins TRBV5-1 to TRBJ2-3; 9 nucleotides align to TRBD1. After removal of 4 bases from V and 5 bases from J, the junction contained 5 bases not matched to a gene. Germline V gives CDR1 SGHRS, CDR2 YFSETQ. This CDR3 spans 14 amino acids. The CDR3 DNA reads TGCGCCAGCAGCAGAGACAGGGGGTTAGATACGCAGTATTTT. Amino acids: CASSRDRGLDTQYF.

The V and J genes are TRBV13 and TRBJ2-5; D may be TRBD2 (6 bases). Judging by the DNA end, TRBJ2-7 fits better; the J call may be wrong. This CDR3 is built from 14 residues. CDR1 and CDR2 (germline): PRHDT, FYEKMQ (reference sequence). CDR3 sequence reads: CASSLGLAPYEQYF. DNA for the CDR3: TGTGCCAGCAGCTTAGGACTAGCCCCCTACGAGCAGTACTTC.

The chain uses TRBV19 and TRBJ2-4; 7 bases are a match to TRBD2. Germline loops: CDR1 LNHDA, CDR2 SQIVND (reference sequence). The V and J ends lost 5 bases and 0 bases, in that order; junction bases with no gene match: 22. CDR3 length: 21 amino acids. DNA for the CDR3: TGTGCCAGTAGTCCAGAGGCCTTTCTTAGCGGGCCCCCGGCAGCCAAAAACATTCAGTACTTC. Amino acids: CASSPEAFLSGPPAAKNIQYF. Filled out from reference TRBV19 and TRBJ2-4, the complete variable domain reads DGGITQSPKYLFRKEGQNVTLSCEQNLNHDAMYWYRQDPGQGLRLIYYSQIVNDFQKGDIAEGYSVSREKKESFPLTVTSAQKNPTAFYLCASSPEAFLSGPPAAKNIQYFGAGTRLSVL.

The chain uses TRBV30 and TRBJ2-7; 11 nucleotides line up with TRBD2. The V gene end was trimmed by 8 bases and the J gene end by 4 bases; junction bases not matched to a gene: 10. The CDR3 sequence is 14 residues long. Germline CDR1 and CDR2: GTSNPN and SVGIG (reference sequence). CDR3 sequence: CAVGIAGGLYEQYF. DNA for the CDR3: TGTGCCGTCGGGATAGCGGGGGGGTTGTACGAGCAGTACTTC.

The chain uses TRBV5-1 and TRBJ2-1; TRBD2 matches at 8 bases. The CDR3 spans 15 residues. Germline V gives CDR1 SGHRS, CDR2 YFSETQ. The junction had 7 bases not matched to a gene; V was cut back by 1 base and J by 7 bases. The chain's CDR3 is CASSLNPGGQNEQFF. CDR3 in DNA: TGCGCCAGCAGCTTGAATCCGGGGGGGCAAAATGAGCAGTTCTTC.

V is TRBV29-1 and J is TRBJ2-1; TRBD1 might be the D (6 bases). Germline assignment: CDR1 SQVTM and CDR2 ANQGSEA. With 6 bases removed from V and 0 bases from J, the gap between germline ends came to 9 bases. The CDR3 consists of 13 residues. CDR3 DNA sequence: TGCAGCGTCCAAGGGGGCTCCTACAATGAGCAGTTCTTC. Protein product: CSVQGGSYNEQFF.

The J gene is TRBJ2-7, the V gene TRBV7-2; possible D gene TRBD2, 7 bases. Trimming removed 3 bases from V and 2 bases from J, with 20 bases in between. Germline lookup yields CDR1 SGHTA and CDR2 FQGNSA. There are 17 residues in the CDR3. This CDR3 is CASSLVYVRGATYEQYF. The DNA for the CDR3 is TGTGCCAGCAGCTTGGTGTACGTTCGGGGGGCTACCTACGAGCAGTACTTC.

The CDR3 DNA reads as TGCGCCAGCAGCTTGTTAGCGGTCTCCTACAATGAGCAGTTCTTC. The encoded protein is CASSLLAVSYNEQFF. This rearrangement joins TRBV5-1 to TRBJ2-1; perhaps TRBD2 as D (6 bases). The CDR3 consists of 15 residues. Germline CDR1 reads SGHRS; CDR2 reads YFSETQ. Trimming removed 1 base from V and 0 bases from J, with 8 bases in between.

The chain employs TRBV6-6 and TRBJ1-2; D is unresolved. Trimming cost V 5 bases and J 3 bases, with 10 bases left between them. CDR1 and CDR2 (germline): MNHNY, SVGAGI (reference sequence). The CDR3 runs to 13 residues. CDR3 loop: CASSPWSDYGYTF. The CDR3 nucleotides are TGTGCCAGCAGTCCCTGGTCAGACTATGGCTACACCTTC.

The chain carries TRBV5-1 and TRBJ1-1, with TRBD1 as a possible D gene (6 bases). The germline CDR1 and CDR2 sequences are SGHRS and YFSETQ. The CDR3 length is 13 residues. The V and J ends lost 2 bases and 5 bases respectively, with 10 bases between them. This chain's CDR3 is CASSFRGGTEAFF. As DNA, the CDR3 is TGCGCCAGCAGCTTCAGGGGTGGGACTGAAGCTTTCTTT.

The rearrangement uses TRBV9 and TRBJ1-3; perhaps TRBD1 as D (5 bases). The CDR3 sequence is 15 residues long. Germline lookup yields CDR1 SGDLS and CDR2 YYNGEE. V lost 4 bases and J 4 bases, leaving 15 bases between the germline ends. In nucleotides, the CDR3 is TGTGCCAGCAGCACGGGGGGAGGGCCCGGAAACACCATATATTTT. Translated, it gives CASSTGGGPGNTIYF.

For the CDR3, the DNA is TGTGCCTGGGACGGGGGGTACGTTTATAATTCACCCCTCCACTTT. Amino acids: CAWDGGYVYNSPLHF. The J gene is TRBJ1-6, the V gene TRBV30; D perhaps matches TRBD1 (5 bases). V lost 5 bases, J lost 4 bases, and 15 bases lay in between. Germline lookup yields CDR1 GTSNPN and CDR2 SVGIG (reference sequence). This CDR3 has 15 amino acids.

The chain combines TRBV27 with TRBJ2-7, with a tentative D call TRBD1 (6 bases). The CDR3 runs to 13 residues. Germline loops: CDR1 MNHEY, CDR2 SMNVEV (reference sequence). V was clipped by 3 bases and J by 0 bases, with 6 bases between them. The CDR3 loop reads CASSLGASYEQYF. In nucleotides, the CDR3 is TGTGCCAGCAGTTTGGGGGCCTCCTACGAGCAGTACTTC.

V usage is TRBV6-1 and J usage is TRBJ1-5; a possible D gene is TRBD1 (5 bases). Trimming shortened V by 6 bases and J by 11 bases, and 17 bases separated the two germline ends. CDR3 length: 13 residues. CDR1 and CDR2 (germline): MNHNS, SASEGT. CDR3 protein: CASSYHSSGTQHF. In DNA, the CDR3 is TGTGCCAGCAGCTACCATTCATCAGGGACCCAGCATTTT.

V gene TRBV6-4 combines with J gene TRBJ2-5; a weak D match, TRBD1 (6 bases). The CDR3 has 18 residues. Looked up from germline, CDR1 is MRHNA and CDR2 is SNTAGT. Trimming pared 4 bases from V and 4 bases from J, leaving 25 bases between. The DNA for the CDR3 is TGTGCCAGCAGTGTGGAGTGGCTCTTACAGGGTAGAGGAGAGACCCAGTACTTC. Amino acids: CASSVEWLLQGRGETQYF.

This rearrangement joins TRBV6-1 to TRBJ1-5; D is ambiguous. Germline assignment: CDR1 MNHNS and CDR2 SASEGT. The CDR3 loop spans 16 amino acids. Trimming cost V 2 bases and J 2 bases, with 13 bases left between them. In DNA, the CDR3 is TGTGCCAGCAGTGAACGTGAGGGCGTTGGCAATCAGCCCCAGCATTTT. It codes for CASSEREGVGNQPQHF.

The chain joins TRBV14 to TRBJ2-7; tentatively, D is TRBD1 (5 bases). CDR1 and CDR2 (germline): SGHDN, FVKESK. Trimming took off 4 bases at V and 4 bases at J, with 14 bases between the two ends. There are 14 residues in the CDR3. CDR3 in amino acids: CASSPRQGMYEQYF. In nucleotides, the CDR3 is TGTGCCAGCAGCCCCCGTCAGGGAATGTACGAGCAGTACTTC. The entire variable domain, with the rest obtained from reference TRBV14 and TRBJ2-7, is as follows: EAGVTQFPSHSVIEKGQTVTLRCDPISGHDNLYWYRRVMGKEIKFLLHFVKESKQDESGMPNNRFLAERTGGTYSTLKVQPAELEDSGVYFCASSPRQGMYEQYFGPGTRLTVT.

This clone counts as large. The CDR3 loop reads CASTPRGRYAEAFF. In DNA form, the CDR3 reads TGTGCCAGCACCCCTCGTGGGCGATACGCTGAAGCTTTCTTT. The J gene is TRBJ1-1, the V gene TRBV21-1; the D call TRBD1 from the table was never checked on the DNA. TRBV21-1 is labeled a pseudogene. CDR3 length equals 14 residues.

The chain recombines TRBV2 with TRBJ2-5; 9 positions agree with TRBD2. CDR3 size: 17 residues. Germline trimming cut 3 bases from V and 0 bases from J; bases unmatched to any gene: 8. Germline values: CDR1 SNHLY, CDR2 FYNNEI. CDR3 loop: CASSDWVAGDHQETQYF. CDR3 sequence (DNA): TGTGCCAGCAGTGACTGGGTAGCGGGGGATCACCAAGAGACCCAGTACTTC. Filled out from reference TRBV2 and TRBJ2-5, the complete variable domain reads EPEVTQTPSHQVTQMGQEVILRCVPISNHLYFYWYRQILGQKVEFLVSFYNNEISEKSEIFDDQFSVERPDGSNFTLKIRSTKLEDSAMYFCASSDWVAGDHQETQYFGPGTRLLVL.

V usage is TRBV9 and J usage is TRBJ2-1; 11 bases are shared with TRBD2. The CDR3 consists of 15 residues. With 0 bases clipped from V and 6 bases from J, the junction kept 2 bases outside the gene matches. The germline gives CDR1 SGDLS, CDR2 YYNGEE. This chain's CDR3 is CASSVGGTSGNEQFF. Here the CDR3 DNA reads TGTGCCAGCAGCGTAGGTGGGACTAGCGGCAATGAGCAGTTCTTC.

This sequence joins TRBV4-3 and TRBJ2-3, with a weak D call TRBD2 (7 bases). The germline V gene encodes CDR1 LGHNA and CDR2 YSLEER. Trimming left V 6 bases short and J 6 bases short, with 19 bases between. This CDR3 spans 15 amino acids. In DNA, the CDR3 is TGCGCCAGCAGTCTGGGGGGGGGCCTGTTTGATACGCAGTATTTT. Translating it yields CASSLGGGLFDTQYF.

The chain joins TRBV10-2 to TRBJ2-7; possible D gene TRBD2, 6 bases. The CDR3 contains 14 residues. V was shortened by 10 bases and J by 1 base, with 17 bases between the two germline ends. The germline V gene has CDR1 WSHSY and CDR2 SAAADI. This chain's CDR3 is CATSGGLASYEQYF. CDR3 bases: TGCGCCACCTCGGGTGGCCTAGCGTCCTACGAGCAGTACTTC.

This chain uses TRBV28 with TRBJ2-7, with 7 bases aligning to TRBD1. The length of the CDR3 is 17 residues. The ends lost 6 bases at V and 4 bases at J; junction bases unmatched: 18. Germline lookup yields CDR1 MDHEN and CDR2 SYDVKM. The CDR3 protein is CASRGPRPRTGRYEQYF. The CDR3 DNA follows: TGTGCCAGCAGAGGACCCCGACCGAGGACAGGCAGGTACGAGCAGTACTTC.